The clone carrying this T cell receptor (beta chain) was detected a few times. V lost 1 base, J lost 4 bases, and 14 bases lay in between. The CDR3 consists of 16 residues. The germline V gene encodes CDR1 SGHTA and CDR2 FQGNSA. The data were produced by immunoSEQ multiplex PCR, yet TCRdb's version contains in-frame clones alone and is incomplete. The sample carries about 150,000 clones, around 80% recorded once. This entry belongs to a study of blood T cell repertoires in COVID-19. Across the whole study: From T cells, B-cell-depleted T cells, or PBMCs came the material, which was cDNA or gDNA.

This receptor was identified in a man aged 55 to 69 with active or convalescent COVID-19. Sequenced input: peripheral blood. The chain couples TRBV7-2 to TRBJ1-5, with a weak D call TRBD1 (5 bases). DNA for the CDR3: TGTGCCAGCAGCTTAGATGTCAGGACAAGAAATCAGCCCCAGCATTTT. This encodes CASSLDVRTRNQPQHF.